This T cell receptor (beta chain) was recorded in a study of spatial heterogeneity in lung cancer (dated by TCRdb to 2018 to 2020). About the investigation overall: Beta-chain transcripts were consistently detected in greater numbers than alpha-chain transcripts, which likely reflects a higher abundance of beta-chain transcripts. TCR transcript counts in tumor regions correlated strongly with a T cell transcriptional module score from matched bulk RNA-seq. The study linked features of the TCR repertoire to counts of nonsynonymous mutations, which were determined by whole-exome sequencing of tumor tissue. At surgery, fewer than 250 tumor regions, 64 matched nontumor lung samples and a few dozen PBMC samples were TCR-sequenced for both alpha and beta chains. TCR alpha and beta repertoires were quantitatively compared across multiple tumor regions, matched nontumor lung and blood in non-small cell lung cancer. In the raw uncorrected reads, each unique combination of TCR and UMI appeared more than ten times on average. What the research found in general, with its limitations: Counts of ubiquitous and regional expanded TCRs correlated with counts of ubiquitous and regional nonsynonymous mutations, respectively. Confirming at a functional level the hypothesis that regional TCRs recognize regional mutations was considered to require additional single-cell paired TCR alpha and beta sequencing. TCR-seq coverage of tumor T cells was estimated at only approximately 7% for alpha chains and around 14% for beta chains. The tumor nonsynonymous mutation count correlated with the number of expanded intratumoral alpha and beta TCRs.

Relative to germline, V is 3 bases shorter and J is 6 bases shorter, with 16 bases between their ends. CDR3 length: 14 amino acids, cysteine to phenylalanine. Just CDR3 DNA is preserved here, 42 bases in frame from base 1. Taken from the germline V gene (reference sequence), the CDR1 and CDR2 loops are DFQATT and SNEGSKA. This clonotype has a count of ten or more. Its binding antigen is unknown. Per-nucleotide qualities are absent, and no much larger clonotype sits a single base away. This specimen's time point label, per the study, means: sample taken at primary tumor resection. Samples were obtained from 70 to 85 patients with early-stage, untreated non-small cell lung cancer from the lung TRACERx cohort. TCR sequencing used whole RNA extracted from tumor and nontumor lung tissue, or from cryopreserved PBMC samples, without cell sorting. Only patients for whom sufficient RNA was available from at least two tumor regions were selected for TCR sequencing. Tumor and adjacent nontumor lung specimens were reviewed by a lung pathologist before selection.

Libraries were made using 5' RACE. The data were produced on a NextSeq 500. In the TCR library protocol, a unique molecular identifier was attached to each TCR cDNA molecule so that PCR and sequencing errors could be corrected. Regarding the original processing steps: TCR identification, UMI-based error correction and CDR3 extraction were performed with Decombinator tools. TCRs above a frequency of 2 per 1,000, corresponding to the top 1% of the tumor frequency distribution, were defined as expanded. Expanded tumor TCRs statistically deemed absent (corrected P<0.05) from at least one tumor region were classed as regional, and all other expanded tumor TCRs were classed as ubiquitous. Renyi diversity was calculated using the R vegan package after each repertoire was subsampled 100 times to 5,000 TCRs. CDR3 similarity networks were built from amino acid triplet string-kernel similarity, connecting CDR3s with pairwise similarity above 0.82. TCRdb took the public reads, trimmed them with fastp at Q25, ran MiXCR for clone calling and kept in-frame beta chains. Rows are combined by CDR3 protein, so each entry shows the most common genes and DNA. The V and J calls come from TCRdb's annotation, not from the publication. The sample profile shows 6,000 to 9,000 distinct CDR3 sequences; 3% to 3.5% of them were found once. The ten largest clones add up to roughly 15% of the sample.

The clonotype was recovered from a male donor with early-stage non-small cell lung cancer. The input for sequencing was lung tumor tissue, taken at surgery. The V and J genes are TRBV20-1 and TRBJ2-3; the D gene cannot be named for sure. The CDR3 loop reads CSASRYRFWDTQYF. Here is the DNA: TGCAGTGCTAGCCGTTATCGATTCTGGGATACGCAGTATTTT.